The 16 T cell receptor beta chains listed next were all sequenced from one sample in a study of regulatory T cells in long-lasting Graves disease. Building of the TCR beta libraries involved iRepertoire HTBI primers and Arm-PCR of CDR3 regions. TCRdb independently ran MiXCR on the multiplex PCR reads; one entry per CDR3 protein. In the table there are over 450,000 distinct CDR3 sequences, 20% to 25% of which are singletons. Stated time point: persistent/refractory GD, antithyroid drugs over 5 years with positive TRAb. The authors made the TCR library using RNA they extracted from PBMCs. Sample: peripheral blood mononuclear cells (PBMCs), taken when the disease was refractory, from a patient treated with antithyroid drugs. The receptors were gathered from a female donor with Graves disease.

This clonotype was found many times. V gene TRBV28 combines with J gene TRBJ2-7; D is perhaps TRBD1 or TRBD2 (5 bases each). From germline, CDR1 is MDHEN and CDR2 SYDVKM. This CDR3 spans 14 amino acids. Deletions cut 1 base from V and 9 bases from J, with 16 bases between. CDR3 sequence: CASSLYVGVVGQYF. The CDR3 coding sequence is TGTGCCAGCAGTTTATACGTGGGGGTAGTCGGGCAGTACTTC.

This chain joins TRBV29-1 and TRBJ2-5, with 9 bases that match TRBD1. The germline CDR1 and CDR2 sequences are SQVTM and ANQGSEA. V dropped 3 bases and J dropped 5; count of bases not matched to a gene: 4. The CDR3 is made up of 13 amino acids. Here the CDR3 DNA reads TGCAGCGTTGAGGGGACAGGGTGGGAGACCCAGTACTTC. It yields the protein CSVEGTGWETQYF.

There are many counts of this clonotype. The CDR3 protein is CASSPGGTITEAFF. The CDR3 DNA follows: TGTGCCAGCTCCCCAGGGGGGACGATCACTGAAGCTTTCTTT. The chain links TRBV11-3 to TRBJ1-1; 7 nucleotides match TRBD1. Germline assignment: CDR1 SGHNT and CDR2 YENEEA. CDR3 length equals 14 residues. The V gene end was trimmed by 8 bases and the J gene end by 4 bases; junction bases not matched to a gene: 10.

CDR3 coding DNA: TGCGCCAGCAGCCAAAGGACTAGTTCAGTCACCGGGGAGCTGTTTTTT. Translating gives CASSQRTSSVTGELFF. V is TRBV4-3 and J is TRBJ2-2; 7 nucleotides line up with TRBD2. The CDR3 is 16 residues long. Germline-derived CDR1 and CDR2 are LGHNA and YSLEER. V dropped 2 bases and J dropped 4; count of bases not matched to a gene: 7.

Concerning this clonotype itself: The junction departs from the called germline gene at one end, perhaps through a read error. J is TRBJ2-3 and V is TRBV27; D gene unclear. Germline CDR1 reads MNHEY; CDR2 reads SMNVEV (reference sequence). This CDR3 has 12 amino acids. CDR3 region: CAGSFTTDAQYF. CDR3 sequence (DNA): TGTGCCGGCAGTTTTACAACAGATGCGCAGTATTTT.

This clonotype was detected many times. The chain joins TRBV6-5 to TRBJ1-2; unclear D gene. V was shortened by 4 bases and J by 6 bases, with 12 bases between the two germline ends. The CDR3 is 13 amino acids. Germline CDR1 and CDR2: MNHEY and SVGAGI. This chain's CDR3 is CASSFGRSHGYTF. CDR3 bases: TGTGCCAGCAGTTTCGGTAGGAGTCATGGCTACACCTTC.

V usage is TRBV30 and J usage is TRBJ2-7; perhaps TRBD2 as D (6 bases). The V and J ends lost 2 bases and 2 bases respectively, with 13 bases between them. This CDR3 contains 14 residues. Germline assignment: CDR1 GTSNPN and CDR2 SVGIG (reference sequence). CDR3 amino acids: CAWSTPGGPYEQYF. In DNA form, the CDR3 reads TGTGCCTGGAGTACCCCCGGGGGACCCTACGAGCAGTACTTC.

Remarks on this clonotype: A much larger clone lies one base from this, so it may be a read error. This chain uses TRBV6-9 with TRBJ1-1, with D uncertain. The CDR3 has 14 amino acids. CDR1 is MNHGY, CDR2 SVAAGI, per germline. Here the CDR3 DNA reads TGTGCCAGCAGTTACCAGCGGGTGAGCACTGACGCTTTCTTT. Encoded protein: CASSYQRVSTDAFF.

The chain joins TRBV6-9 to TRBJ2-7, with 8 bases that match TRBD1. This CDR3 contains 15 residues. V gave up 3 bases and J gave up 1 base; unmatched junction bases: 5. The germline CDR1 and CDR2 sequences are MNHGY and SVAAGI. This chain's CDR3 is CASSYGGQGSYEQYF. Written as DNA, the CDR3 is TGTGCCAGCAGTTACGGCGGACAGGGATCCTACGAGCAGTACTTC.

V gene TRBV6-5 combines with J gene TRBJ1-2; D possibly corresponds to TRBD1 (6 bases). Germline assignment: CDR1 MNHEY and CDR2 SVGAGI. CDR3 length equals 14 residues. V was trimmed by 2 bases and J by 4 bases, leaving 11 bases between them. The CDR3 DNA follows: TGTGCCAGCAGTTACCACGCGGGGGCCTATGGCTACACCTTC. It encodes CASSYHAGAYGYTF.

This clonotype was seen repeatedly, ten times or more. CDR3 residues: CASSSGQTKNEKLFF. CDR3 bases: TGTGCCAGCAGTTCCGGACAGACAAAGAATGAAAAACTGTTTTTT. V is TRBV28 and J is TRBJ1-4; D perhaps matches TRBD1 (6 bases). Germline V gene lookup returns CDR1 MDHEN and CDR2 SYDVKM. The V end lost 4 bases, the J end lost 5 bases, and 14 bases lay between the germline ends. This CDR3 has 15 amino acids.

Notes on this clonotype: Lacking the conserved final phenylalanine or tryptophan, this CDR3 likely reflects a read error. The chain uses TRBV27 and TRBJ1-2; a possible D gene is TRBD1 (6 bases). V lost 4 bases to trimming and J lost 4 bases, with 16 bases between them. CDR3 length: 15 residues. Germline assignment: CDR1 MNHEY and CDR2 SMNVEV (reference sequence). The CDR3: CASSYSPETGYGYTL. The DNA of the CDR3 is TGTGCCAGCAGTTACAGCCCAGAGACAGGCTATGGCTACACCCTC.

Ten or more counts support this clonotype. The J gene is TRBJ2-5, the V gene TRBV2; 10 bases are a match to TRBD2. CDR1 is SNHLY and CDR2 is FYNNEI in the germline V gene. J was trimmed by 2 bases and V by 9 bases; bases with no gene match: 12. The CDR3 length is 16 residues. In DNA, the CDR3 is TGTGCCAGTTGGATAACTACTAGCGGGGATCAAGAGACCCAGTACTTC. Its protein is CASWITTSGDQETQYF.

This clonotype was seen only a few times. CDR3 amino acids: CASSLGAGQNYGYTF. CDR3 coding DNA: TGTGCCAGCAGCTTAGGAGCAGGCCAAAACTATGGCTACACCTTC. The chain joins TRBV7-9 to TRBJ1-2, with D unclear. The germline CDR1 and CDR2 sequences are SEHNR and FQNEAQ (reference sequence). Trimming took off 1 base at V and 2 bases at J, with 11 bases between the two ends. The length of the CDR3 is 15 residues.

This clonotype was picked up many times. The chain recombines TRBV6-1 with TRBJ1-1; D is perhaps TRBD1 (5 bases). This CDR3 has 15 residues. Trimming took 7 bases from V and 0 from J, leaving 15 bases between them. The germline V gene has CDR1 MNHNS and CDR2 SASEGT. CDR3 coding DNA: TGTGCCAGCACCGCGGGGCCTCTACTGAACACTGAAGCTTTCTTT. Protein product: CASTAGPLLNTEAFF.

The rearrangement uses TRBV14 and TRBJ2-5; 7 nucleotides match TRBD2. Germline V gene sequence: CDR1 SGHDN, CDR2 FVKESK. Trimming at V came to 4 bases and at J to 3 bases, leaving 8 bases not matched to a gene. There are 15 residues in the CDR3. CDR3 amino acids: CASSPLPSGKETQYF. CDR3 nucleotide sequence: TGTGCCAGCAGCCCCCTCCCTAGCGGAAAAGAGACCCAGTACTTC.